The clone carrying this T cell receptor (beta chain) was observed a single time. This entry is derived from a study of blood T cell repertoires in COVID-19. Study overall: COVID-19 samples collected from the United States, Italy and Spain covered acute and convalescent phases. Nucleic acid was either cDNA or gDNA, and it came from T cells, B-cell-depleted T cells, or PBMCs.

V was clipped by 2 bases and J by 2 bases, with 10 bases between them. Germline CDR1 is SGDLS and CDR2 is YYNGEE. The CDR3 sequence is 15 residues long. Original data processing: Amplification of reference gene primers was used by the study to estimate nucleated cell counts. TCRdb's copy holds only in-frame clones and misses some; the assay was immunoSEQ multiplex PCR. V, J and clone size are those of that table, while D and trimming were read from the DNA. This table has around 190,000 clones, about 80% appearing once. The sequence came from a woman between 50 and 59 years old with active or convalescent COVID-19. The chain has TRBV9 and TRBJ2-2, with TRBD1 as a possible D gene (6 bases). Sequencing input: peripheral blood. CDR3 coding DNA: TGTGCCAGCAGCGTGGACAGTGACAACACCGGGGAGCTGTTTTTT. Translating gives CASSVDSDNTGELFF.